This T cell receptor beta chain was identified during a study of blood T cell repertoires in COVID-19. The wider study: Samples of COVID-19 (acute and convalescent) were obtained from the United States, Italy and Spain. Sources were T cells, B-cell-depleted T cells, or PBMCs; the material itself was cDNA or gDNA.

Germline CDR1 and CDR2: MNHEY and SVGEGT. This CDR3 is built from 17 residues. J gave up 2 bases and V 5 bases, and 13 bases lay outside the gene matches. How the authors handled the data: Amplification of reference gene primers was used by the study to estimate nucleated cell counts. TCRdb keeps only in-frame clones here, not all; method: immunoSEQ multiplex PCR. The V and J calls and clone size come from that table; D and trimming were worked out from the DNA. This repertoire shows 60,000 to 95,000 clones, around nine tenths found once; its top ten account for roughly 5.8%. V is TRBV6-2 or TRBV6-3 and J is TRBJ2-7, with 9 bases matching TRBD2. This receptor was identified in a human donor in a cohort sampled during active COVID-19. Sequencing used peripheral blood. CDR3 residues: CASSDTHRAGGAYEQYF. For the CDR3, the DNA is TGTGCCAGCAGTGACACACACAGAGCGGGGGGTGCCTACGAGCAGTACTTC.